This T cell receptor (beta chain) was found in a study of T cell repertoires in cytomegalovirus infection. Study background: Used in the study were CMV epitopes, some recently identified and HLA-C-restricted, others well-studied and HLA-B-restricted. Based on public TCR beta signatures, there were indications of CMV infection and of a matching HLA type.

TCRdb ran MiXCR on the reads and lists one entry per CDR3 protein. The sample consists of roughly 500,000 distinct CDR3 sequences, under 55% of them appearing once. Comment on this clonotype: Antigen specificity is unknown.

The sample consisted of cultured PBMCs, taken from culture after CMV antigen stimulation. The TCR originated in a human donor in good health (CMV status not recorded). Some clones in this sample may be carry-over from other donors' samples.

This CDR3 reads CASSLSPSSYNEQFF. CDR3 sequence (DNA): TGTGCCAGCAGTTTATCTCCGAGCTCCTACAATGAGCAGTTCTTC. The V and J genes are TRBV27 and TRBJ2-1; D remains ambiguous. This CDR3 comprises 15 residues. Germline loops: CDR1 MNHEY, CDR2 SMNVEV (reference sequence). The ends were cut back, 0 bases at V and 0 bases at J, with 6 bases in the middle.